The present T cell receptor beta chain was sequenced within a study of molecular identifiers for immune sequencing clone quantification. This clonotype showed up just once. J was trimmed by 1 base and V by 2 bases; bases with no gene match: 2. Germline CDR1 reads PRHDT; CDR2 reads FYEKMQ (reference sequence). The CDR3 covers 16 residues. TCRdb recomputed calls from the PCR reads with MiXCR, one row per CDR3 protein. The sample consists of about 97,000 distinct CDR3 sequences, under 40% of them appearing once. Sequenced sample: naive CD8+ T cells from blood, with Jurkat cell RNA spiked in. Stated subset: FACS-sorted CD8+CD4-CCR7+CD45RA+ naive T cells. This sequence originates from a human donor in good health. Some libraries in this study had Jurkat cell RNA spiked in. The V gene is TRBV13, the J gene TRBJ2-3; the match to TRBD2 covers 11 bases. DNA for the CDR3: TGTGCCAGCAGCTTACCGGGACTAGCGGGCACAGATACGCAGTATTTT. It specifies CASSLPGLAGTDTQYF.